The 27 T cell receptor beta chains below all came from one sample that was sequenced in a study of blood T cell repertoires in COVID-19. Repertoires were generated with immunoSEQ multiplex PCR, while TCRdb's copy carries only in-frame clones and drops some. The sample lists about 360,000 clones; roughly 90% were seen once. What was sequenced was peripheral blood. These receptors came from a woman aged 60 to 75 with COVID-19, enrolled during active disease.

CDR3 protein: CAWSAGTGYGYTF. CDR3 bases: TGTGCCTGGAGTGCAGGGACAGGCTATGGCTACACCTTC. The chain carries TRBV30 and TRBJ1-2; TRBD1 matches at 8 bases. The germline V gene has CDR1 GTSNPN and CDR2 SVGIG (reference sequence). V dropped 1 base and J dropped 4; count of bases not matched to a gene: 2. The CDR3 runs 13 residues.

The chain combines TRBV3-1 (or the pseudogene TRBV3-2) with TRBJ2-5; 13 bases agree with TRBD2. The length of the CDR3 is 16 residues. The germline gives CDR1 LGHDT, CDR2 YNNKEL (reference sequence). Germline trimming cut 1 base from V and 5 bases from J; bases unmatched to any gene: 4. The CDR3: CASSQVGTSGAETQYF. Here the CDR3 DNA reads TGTGCCAGCAGCCAAGTCGGGACTAGCGGGGCGGAGACCCAGTACTTC.

The chain links TRBV15 to TRBJ2-5, with 7 bases lining up with TRBD2. Germline assignment: CDR1 LNHNV and CDR2 YYDKDF (reference sequence). The CDR3 totals 15 residues. V lost 0 bases to trimming and J lost 3 bases; unmatched junction nucleotides: 4. For the CDR3, the DNA is TGTGCCACCAGCAGAGATCTTGGGGGGGAAGAGACCCAGTACTTC. It encodes CATSRDLGGEETQYF.

This chain links TRBV6-1 with TRBJ2-1, with a tentative D call TRBD1 (6 bases). Trimming removed 2 bases from V and 10 bases from J, with 15 bases in between. The CDR3 runs 14 residues. The germline gives CDR1 MNHNS, CDR2 SASEGT. The CDR3 loop reads CASSERGGPGEQFF. The CDR3 nucleotides are TGTGCCAGCAGTGAACGTGGGGGCCCGGGGGAGCAGTTCTTC.

The gene calls are TRBV1 and TRBJ2-3; the table's TRBD2 call for D was not verified on the DNA. TRBV1 is a pseudogene. CDR3 length equals 17 residues. The CDR3 is CTSSPVSLAESTDTQYF. The CDR3 DNA sequence: TGCACCAGCAGCCCCGTTTCCTTAGCGGAGAGCACAGATACGCAGTATTTT.

V and J are TRBV14 and TRBJ1-6; 7 nucleotides align to TRBD1. Germline-derived CDR1 and CDR2 are SGHDN and FVKESK. V lost 3 bases, J lost 8 bases, and 1 base stayed unmatched. This CDR3 has 13 amino acids. The CDR3 sequence: CASSHTGDSPLHF. For the CDR3, the DNA is TGTGCCAGCAGCCATACAGGGGATTCACCCCTCCACTTT.

This sequence joins TRBV6-5 and TRBJ1-1; TRBD1 agrees at 7 bases. This CDR3 comprises 14 residues. Germline loops: CDR1 MNHEY, CDR2 SVGAGI. Trimming at V came to 4 bases and at J to 0 bases, leaving 2 bases not matched to a gene. The CDR3 region is CASSWGQMNTEAFF. As DNA, the CDR3 is TGTGCCAGCAGTTGGGGACAGATGAACACTGAAGCTTTCTTT.

The V call is TRBV6-2 or TRBV6-3, the J call TRBJ1-2, with D perhaps TRBD1 (5 bases). The CDR3 is 14 residues long. Germline loops: CDR1 MNHEY, CDR2 SVGEGT. The ends were cut back, 6 bases at V and 0 bases at J, with 11 bases in the middle. The CDR3, as DNA: TGTGCCAGCAGCCATACAGGAACTAACTATGGCTACACCTTC. This encodes CASSHTGTNYGYTF.

This chain uses TRBV5-1 with TRBJ2-5; D gene unclear. CDR1 and CDR2 from the germline V gene are SGHRS and YFSETQ. This CDR3 is 13 amino acids long. Trimming pared 0 bases from V and 2 bases from J, leaving 5 bases between. The CDR3 region has the DNA TGCGCCAGCAGCTTGGACGGGCAAGAGACCCAGTACTTC. It specifies CASSLDGQETQYF.

About this clone: The sample holds other DNA sequences that translate to the same CDR3. V gene TRBV9 combines with J gene TRBJ1-1; D gene ambiguous. The V gene lost 2 bases and the J gene lost 2 bases, with 7 bases spanning the gap. CDR1 SGDLS and CDR2 YYNGEE come from the germline V gene. The CDR3 runs to 13 residues. For the CDR3, the DNA is TGTGCCAGCAGCGTCCAACTAAACACTGAAGCTTTCTTT. The encoded protein is CASSVQLNTEAFF. Together with reference TRBV9 and TRBJ1-1, the CDR3 gives the full variable domain: DSGVTQTPKHLITATGQRVTLRCSPRSGDLSVYWYQQSLDQGLQFLIQYYNGEERAKGNILERFSAQQFPDLHSELNLSSLELGDSALYFCASSVQLNTEAFFGQGTRLTVV.

The chain links TRBV5-5 to TRBJ2-6; unclear D gene. The germline V gene has CDR1 SGHKS and CDR2 YYEKEE (reference sequence). This CDR3 is 15 amino acids long. V was trimmed by 7 bases and J by 0 bases, leaving 11 bases between them. CDR3 DNA sequence: TGTGCCAGCTCCTTGATTAGCTCTGGGGCCAACGTCCTGACTTTC. Its protein is CASSLISSGANVLTF. Full variable domain (rest looked up from reference TRBV5-5 and TRBJ2-6): DAGVTQSPTHLIKTRGQQVTLRCSPISGHKSVSWYQQVLGQGPQFIFQYYEKEERGRGNFPDRFSARQFPNYSSELNVNALLLGDSALYLCASSLISSGANVLTFGAGSRLTVL.

The chain links TRBV6-2 or TRBV6-3 to TRBJ2-7; 14 nucleotides line up with TRBD2. The CDR3 has 15 amino acids. Germline CDR1 is MNHEY and CDR2 is SVGEGT. With V trimmed by 5 bases and J by 2 bases, 2 bases remained unmatched. The CDR3 DNA follows: TGTGCCAGCAGTCTGGGACTAGCGGGGGCCTACGAGCAGTACTTC. This sequence encodes CASSLGLAGAYEQYF.

This chain links TRBV6-6 with TRBJ2-7; maybe TRBD1 (6 bases). Per germline, CDR1 MNHNY and CDR2 SVGAGI (reference sequence). CDR3 length: 11 residues. The V and J ends lost 8 bases and 3 bases respectively, with 8 bases between them. This CDR3 reads CASGTHYEQYF. The CDR3 coding sequence is TGTGCCAGCGGGACACACTACGAGCAGTACTTC.

The chain employs TRBV7-3 and TRBJ2-3, with 7 bases aligning to TRBD2. The CDR3 sequence is 14 residues long. Per the germline V gene, CDR1 is SGHTA and CDR2 is FQGTGA. The V and J ends lost 5 bases and 7 bases, in that order; junction bases with no gene match: 9. The chain's CDR3 is CASSLSGPVNTQYF. CDR3 nucleotides: TGTGCCAGCAGCCTTAGCGGGCCCGTTAATACGCAGTATTTT.

With respect to this clone: Within the sample, other DNA sequences also encode this same CDR3. The rearrangement uses TRBV27 and TRBJ1-1; possible D gene TRBD1, 6 bases. The CDR3 spans 13 residues. Trimming took 9 bases from V and 5 from J, leaving 16 bases between them. From germline, CDR1 is MNHEY and CDR2 SMNVEV (reference sequence). In nucleotides, the CDR3 is TGTGCCAGTCGATTACAGGGTGGGACTGAAGCTTTCTTT. This encodes CASRLQGGTEAFF.

V and J are TRBV30 and TRBJ1-2, with 8 bases matching TRBD1. Germline CDR1 reads GTSNPN; CDR2 reads SVGIG (reference sequence). The V gene end was trimmed by 0 bases and the J gene end by 4 bases; junction bases not matched to a gene: 7. The CDR3 totals 15 residues. The CDR3 nucleotides read TGTGCCTGGAGTGTACTTAACAGGGGGGCCTATGGCTACACCTTC. Protein: CAWSVLNRGAYGYTF.

V usage is TRBV5-1 and J usage is TRBJ1-1, with 7 positions matching TRBD1. After removal of 2 bases from V and 1 base from J, the junction contained 5 bases not matched to a gene. This CDR3 region has 15 residues. Germline loops: CDR1 SGHRS, CDR2 YFSETQ. The CDR3 reads CASSFLGTENTEAFF. CDR3 in DNA: TGCGCCAGCAGCTTTCTGGGGACAGAGAACACTGAAGCTTTCTTT.

This clone was counted a single time. The chain is built from TRBV7-6 and TRBJ2-5; TRBD2 aligns across 13 bases. The junction had 4 bases not matched to a gene; V was cut back by 1 base and J by 5 bases. Germline CDR1 SGHVS, CDR2 FNYEAQ. The CDR3 runs to 16 residues. CDR3 protein: CASSLESGLAGETQYF. The CDR3 DNA is TGTGCCAGCAGCTTAGAGTCGGGACTAGCGGGGGAGACCCAGTACTTC.

V is TRBV7-6 and J is TRBJ1-2; D possibly corresponds to TRBD1 (5 bases). Trimming left V 1 base short and J 2 bases short, with 14 bases between. CDR3 size: 16 residues. Germline loops: CDR1 SGHVS, CDR2 FNYEAQ. CDR3 protein: CASSLGGGGGNYGYTF. The CDR3 DNA is TGTGCCAGCAGCTTAGGGGGCGGTGGTGGGAACTATGGCTACACCTTC.

This clone was seen a few times. The chain employs TRBV2 and TRBJ1-2; D remains unclear. The V end lost 3 bases, the J end lost 5 bases, and 7 bases lay between the germline ends. This CDR3 contains 12 residues. CDR1 and CDR2 (germline): SNHLY, FYNNEI. Written as DNA, the CDR3 is TGTGCCAGCAGTGAGAGGTTTTATGGCTACACCTTC. Protein sequence: CASSERFYGYTF.

The V and J genes are TRBV5-6 and TRBJ1-5, with D unclear. This CDR3 contains 15 residues. Germline lookup yields CDR1 SGHDT and CDR2 YYEEEE. V dropped 0 bases and J dropped 0 bases, with 7 bases sitting between them. CDR3: CASSLGRYSNQPQHF. DNA of the CDR3: TGTGCCAGCAGCTTGGGCAGGTATAGCAATCAGCCCCAGCATTTT.

The CDR3 loop is CASSISRVRTNSPLHF. Here the CDR3 DNA reads TGTGCCAGTAGTATCTCCCGGGTTAGAACTAATTCACCCCTCCACTTT. This rearrangement joins TRBV19 to TRBJ1-6; D gene ambiguous. Between the trimmed V and J ends, which lost 3 bases and 6 bases, there was a span of 15 bases. CDR3 length equals 16 residues. Germline CDR1 reads LNHDA; CDR2 reads SQIVND (reference sequence).

The genes are TRBV11-2 and TRBJ1-2; D gene ambiguous. CDR1 and CDR2 (germline): SGHAT, FQNNGV. CDR3 length equals 15 residues. Trimming cost V 1 base and J 6 bases, with 15 bases left between them. CDR3 in amino acids: CASSLVSTPMNGYTF. As DNA, the CDR3 is TGTGCCAGCAGCTTAGTGAGTACCCCGATGAATGGCTACACCTTC.

The gene calls are TRBV7-3 and TRBJ2-1, with 9 bases lining up with TRBD1. V gave up 2 bases and J gave up 7 bases; unmatched junction bases: 9. The CDR3 contains 16 residues. CDR1 is SGHTA and CDR2 is FQGTGA in the germline V gene. CDR3 sequence: CASSLGLGTGSNEQFF. The CDR3 nucleotides read TGTGCCAGCAGCTTAGGGTTAGGGACAGGGAGTAATGAGCAGTTCTTC.

This clone was detected only once. The V and J genes are TRBV3-1 (or the pseudogene TRBV3-2) and TRBJ2-5; 10 bases map to TRBD2. The J segment lost 2 bases and the V segment lost 6 bases, leaving 9 bases of the junction unmatched. This CDR3 is 16 amino acids long. Germline CDR1 reads LGHDT; CDR2 reads YNNKEL (reference sequence). The DNA for the CDR3 is TGTGCCAGCAGACCTCTAGCGGGGGCCTCACAAGAGACCCAGTACTTC. Its protein product is CASRPLAGASQETQYF.

This clone is a singleton in its sample. The V and J genes are TRBV2 and TRBJ2-3, with 16 bases identical to TRBD2. The CDR3 is 16 amino acids. V gave up 8 bases and J gave up 3 bases; unmatched junction bases: 5. Germline CDR1 and CDR2: SNHLY and FYNNEI. CDR3 sequence reads: CASVGTSGGATDTQYF. CDR3 DNA: TGTGCCAGCGTTGGGACTAGCGGGGGGGCGACAGATACGCAGTATTTT.

To note about this clone: This sample includes further DNA sequences coding for the same CDR3. The rearrangement joins TRBV12-3 or TRBV12-4 to TRBJ1-2; D perhaps matches TRBD1 (6 bases). This CDR3 region has 13 residues. V gave up 6 bases and J gave up 2 bases, with 10 bases separating them. For the CDR3, the DNA is TGTGCCAGCAGACTAACAGGGAACTATGGCTACACCTTC. Residues: CASRLTGNYGYTF.